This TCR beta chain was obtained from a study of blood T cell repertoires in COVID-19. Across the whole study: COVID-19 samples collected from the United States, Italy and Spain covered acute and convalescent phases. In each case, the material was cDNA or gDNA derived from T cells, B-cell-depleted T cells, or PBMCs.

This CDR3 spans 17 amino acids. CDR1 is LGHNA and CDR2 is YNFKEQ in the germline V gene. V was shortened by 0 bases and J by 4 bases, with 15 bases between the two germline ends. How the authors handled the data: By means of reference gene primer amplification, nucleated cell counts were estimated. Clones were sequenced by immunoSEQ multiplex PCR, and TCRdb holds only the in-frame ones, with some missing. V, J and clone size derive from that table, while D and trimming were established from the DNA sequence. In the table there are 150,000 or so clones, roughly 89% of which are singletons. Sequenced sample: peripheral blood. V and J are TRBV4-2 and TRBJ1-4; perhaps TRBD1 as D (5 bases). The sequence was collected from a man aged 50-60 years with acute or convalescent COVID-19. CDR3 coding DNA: TGTGCCAGCAGCCAAGACTCCGCGACAGTGCATAATGAAAAACTGTTTTTT. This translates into CASSQDSATVHNEKLFF.